These T cell receptor beta chains were read from a single sample in a study of blood T cell repertoires in COVID-19. This table comes from immunoSEQ multiplex PCR, and its TCRdb copy is limited to in-frame clones, with some not included. The sample includes about 200,000 clones, 88% seen only once; the top ten take 1.5% to 2%. Input material: peripheral blood. The source of these receptors is a man younger than 35 with active or convalescent COVID-19. The CDR3 runs from the conserved cysteine through the conserved F or W. The D gene is left open where the match is weak. The size of a clone is reported for some rows only, either as once, few or many, or as a class for expanded clones.

j_gene: TRBJ1-1; abundance: -; v_gene: TRBV30; d_gene: -; CDR3aa: CAWSPNRASNTEAFF; CDR3nt: TGTGCCTGGAGTCCTAACAGGGCATCGAACACTGAAGCTTTCTTT
j_gene: TRBJ2-7; abundance: -; v_gene: TRBV3-1/TRBV3-2; d_gene: TRBD2; CDR3aa: CASSLRTSGSYEQYF; CDR3nt: TGTGCCAGCAGCCTCCGGACTAGCGGGAGCTACGAGCAGTACTTC
j_gene: TRBJ2-3; abundance: -; v_gene: TRBV5-1; d_gene: -; CDR3aa: CASSPARTSTDTQYF; CDR3nt: TGCGCCAGCAGCCCGGCGAGGACTAGCACAGATACGCAGTATTTT
j_gene: TRBJ1-5; abundance: -; v_gene: TRBV19; d_gene: TRBD1; CDR3aa: CASRSQGASNQPQHF; CDR3nt: TGTGCCAGCCGGAGCCAGGGGGCAAGCAATCAGCCCCAGCATTTT
j_gene: TRBJ1-2; abundance: -; v_gene: TRBV28; d_gene: TRBD1; CDR3aa: CASSLPIRQGGIYGYTF; CDR3nt: TGTGCCAGCAGTTTACCCATCAGACAGGGGGGAATATATGGCTACACCTTC
j_gene: TRBJ2-5; abundance: -; v_gene: TRBV28; d_gene: -; CDR3aa: CASSSPAIDRFQETQYF; CDR3nt: TGTGCCAGCAGTTCCCCAGCCATCGACAGATTCCAAGAGACCCAGTACTTC
j_gene: TRBJ1-2; abundance: -; v_gene: TRBV19; d_gene: -; CDR3aa: CASSPQGPSYGYTF; CDR3nt: TGTGCCAGTAGCCCCCAGGGCCCTAGCTATGGCTACACCTTC
j_gene: TRBJ1-5; abundance: -; v_gene: TRBV9; d_gene: -; CDR3aa: CASSGDTFRQPQHF; CDR3nt: TGTGCCAGCAGCGGCGACACCTTTCGGCAGCCCCAGCATTTT
j_gene: TRBJ1-5; abundance: few; v_gene: TRBV15; d_gene: TRBD1; CDR3aa: CATSIDRAGNQPQHF; CDR3nt: TGTGCCACCAGCATAGACAGGGCTGGCAATCAGCCCCAGCATTTT
j_gene: TRBJ2-1; abundance: -; v_gene: TRBV6-5; d_gene: TRBD2; CDR3aa: CASSYYSGRANEQFF; CDR3nt: TGTGCCAGCAGTTACTATAGCGGGAGGGCGAATGAGCAGTTCTTC
j_gene: TRBJ2-5; abundance: -; v_gene: TRBV3-1/TRBV3-2; d_gene: -; CDR3aa: CASSQGPQETQYF; CDR3nt: TGTGCCAGCAGCCAAGGGCCACAAGAGACCCAGTACTTC
j_gene: TRBJ1-2; abundance: -; v_gene: TRBV7-6; d_gene: -; CDR3aa: CASSTQGGYTF; CDR3nt: TGTGCCAGCAGCACCCAGGGTGGCTACACCTTC
j_gene: TRBJ2-1; abundance: -; v_gene: TRBV7-9; d_gene: -; CDR3aa: CASSLEPPASYTDNEQFF; CDR3nt: TGTGCCAGCAGCTTAGAGCCCCCCGCGAGCTACACAGACAATGAGCAGTTCTTC
j_gene: TRBJ2-5; abundance: few; v_gene: TRBV30; d_gene: TRBD2; CDR3aa: CAWSVTSGLTQETQYF; CDR3nt: TGTGCCTGGAGTGTAACTAGCGGCCTGACCCAAGAGACCCAGTACTTC
j_gene: TRBJ1-2; abundance: -; v_gene: TRBV19; d_gene: TRBD1; CDR3aa: CASSIPQGAEDFNGYTF; CDR3nt: TGTGCCAGTAGTATCCCGCAGGGGGCGGAGGATTTTAATGGCTACACCTTC
j_gene: TRBJ1-1; abundance: -; v_gene: TRBV30; d_gene: TRBD1; CDR3aa: CAWSDRGTEAFF; CDR3nt: TGTGCCTGGAGCGACAGGGGAACTGAAGCTTTCTTT
j_gene: TRBJ1-5; abundance: -; v_gene: TRBV2; d_gene: TRBD1; CDR3aa: CAKGQGARQPQHF; CDR3nt: TGTGCCAAGGGACAGGGGGCGAGACAGCCCCAGCATTTT
j_gene: TRBJ2-1; abundance: few; v_gene: TRBV5-4; d_gene: TRBD2; CDR3aa: CASSFSGSRNEQFF; CDR3nt: TGTGCCAGCAGCTTTAGCGGGAGTAGAAATGAGCAGTTCTTC
j_gene: TRBJ1-2; abundance: -; v_gene: TRBV19; d_gene: TRBD1; CDR3aa: CASSIPQGAFYGYTF; CDR3nt: TGTGCCAGTAGTATCCCGCAGGGGGCGTTCTATGGCTACACCTTC
j_gene: TRBJ2-6; abundance: -; v_gene: TRBV11-2; d_gene: -; CDR3aa: CASSLVLYSGANVLTF; CDR3nt: TGTGCCAGCAGCTTAGTTCTATACTCTGGGGCCAACGTCCTGACTTTC
j_gene: TRBJ1-1; abundance: -; v_gene: TRBV13; d_gene: -; CDR3aa: CASSLAWPTAFF; CDR3nt: TGTGCCAGCAGCTTAGCATGGCCCACCGCTTTCTTT
j_gene: TRBJ1-6; abundance: -; v_gene: TRBV27; d_gene: TRBD1; CDR3aa: CASSPHRGRTSPLHF; CDR3nt: TGTGCCAGCAGTCCTCACAGGGGACGGACGTCACCCCTCCACTTT
j_gene: TRBJ1-2; abundance: -; v_gene: TRBV29-1; d_gene: TRBD1; CDR3aa: CSVEARTGGENYGYTF; CDR3nt: TGCAGCGTTGAAGCCCGGACAGGGGGCGAGAACTATGGCTACACCTTC
j_gene: TRBJ2-1; abundance: -; v_gene: TRBV7-9; d_gene: TRBD2; CDR3aa: CASSSRGSGGPYNEQFF; CDR3nt: TGTGCCAGCAGCTCCCGTGGTAGCGGGGGGCCCTACAATGAGCAGTTCTTC
j_gene: TRBJ1-4; abundance: -; v_gene: TRBV11-2; d_gene: -; CDR3aa: CASSFFGGNEKLFF; CDR3nt: TGTGCCAGCAGCTTCTTTGGAGGGAATGAAAAACTGTTTTTT
j_gene: TRBJ2-1; abundance: few; v_gene: TRBV7-5; d_gene: -; CDR3aa: CVRSPARGNYPHYNEQFF; CDR3nt: TGTGTCAGAAGCCCAGCCAGGGGTAACTACCCGCATTACAATGAGCAGTTCTTC
j_gene: TRBJ2-5; abundance: -; v_gene: TRBV19; d_gene: -; CDR3aa: CASSNGQGTYQETQYF; CDR3nt: TGTGCCAGTAGTAATGGCCAGGGTACCTACCAAGAGACCCAGTACTTC
j_gene: TRBJ2-3; abundance: -; v_gene: TRBV5-4; d_gene: TRBD2; CDR3aa: CASTDAGVGTDTQYF; CDR3nt: TGTGCCAGCACCGACGCGGGAGTTGGCACAGATACGCAGTATTTT
j_gene: TRBJ1-3; abundance: -; v_gene: TRBV6-2/TRBV6-3; d_gene: TRBD1; CDR3aa: CASSYGPGGSGNTIYF; CDR3nt: TGTGCCAGCAGTTACGGACCAGGGGGCTCTGGAAACACCATATATTTT
j_gene: TRBJ2-2; abundance: few; v_gene: TRBV12-3/TRBV12-4; d_gene: -; CDR3aa: CASRDRLPGELFF; CDR3nt: TGTGCCAGCAGAGACAGGCTTCCCGGGGAGCTGTTTTTT
j_gene: TRBJ1-2; abundance: -; v_gene: TRBV19; d_gene: -; CDR3aa: CASSRGQGYGYTF; CDR3nt: TGTGCCAGTAGTCGTGGGCAGGGCTATGGCTACACCTTC
j_gene: TRBJ2-1; abundance: -; v_gene: TRBV7-3; d_gene: TRBD1; CDR3aa: CASSLNSATGGLEQFF; CDR3nt: TGTGCCAGCAGCTTAAACTCCGCGACAGGGGGCTTGGAGCAGTTCTTC
j_gene: TRBJ2-5; abundance: -; v_gene: TRBV6-2/TRBV6-3; d_gene: TRBD2; CDR3aa: CASSYEGTSPKGETQYF; CDR3nt: TGTGCCAGCAGTTACGAGGGGACTAGCCCAAAGGGGGAGACCCAGTACTTC
j_gene: TRBJ2-3; abundance: -; v_gene: TRBV7-3; d_gene: TRBD2; CDR3aa: CASSSVGGGTDTQYF; CDR3nt: TGTGCCAGCAGCTCCGTGGGGGGGGGCACAGATACGCAGTATTTT
j_gene: TRBJ2-1; abundance: -; v_gene: TRBV14; d_gene: TRBD2; CDR3aa: CASSPTSGTYNEQFF; CDR3nt: TGTGCCAGCAGCCCGACTAGCGGGACCTACAATGAGCAGTTCTTC
j_gene: TRBJ2-5; abundance: -; v_gene: TRBV4-3; d_gene: -; CDR3aa: CASSQDPREETQYF; CDR3nt: TGCGCCAGCAGCCAAGATCCACGGGAGGAGACCCAGTACTTC
j_gene: TRBJ1-6; abundance: -; v_gene: TRBV2; d_gene: -; CDR3aa: CASSGVTGHNSPLHF; CDR3nt: TGTGCCAGCAGCGGAGTGACAGGTCATAATTCACCCCTCCACTTT
j_gene: TRBJ2-1; abundance: once; v_gene: TRBV24-1; d_gene: TRBD1; CDR3aa: CATSDAGTGIYNEQFF; CDR3nt: TGTGCCACCAGTGACGCCGGGACAGGGATCTACAATGAGCAGTTCTTC
j_gene: TRBJ2-6; abundance: -; v_gene: TRBV5-4; d_gene: -; CDR3aa: CASSFLRRSGTTSGANVLTF; CDR3nt: TGTGCCAGCAGCTTTCTCCGAAGAAGCGGAACAACCTCTGGGGCCAACGTCCTGACTTTC
j_gene: TRBJ1-5; abundance: -; v_gene: TRBV7-2; d_gene: -; CDR3aa: CASSLDRGGQPQHF; CDR3nt: TGTGCCAGCAGCCTAGATCGGGGGGGTCAGCCCCAGCATTTT
j_gene: TRBJ2-3; abundance: -; v_gene: TRBV7-9; d_gene: -; CDR3aa: CASSSYLVTDTQYF; CDR3nt: TGTGCCAGCAGCTCCTACCTAGTAACAGATACGCAGTATTTT
j_gene: TRBJ1-1; abundance: -; v_gene: TRBV30; d_gene: -; CDR3aa: CASRGGGNEAFF; CDR3nt: TGTGCCTCGCGTGGGGGGGGGAATGAAGCTTTCTTT
j_gene: TRBJ2-1; abundance: -; v_gene: TRBV5-5; d_gene: -; CDR3aa: CASRHRQALDSYNEQFF; CDR3nt: TGTGCCAGCCGCCATCGGCAGGCTTTAGACTCCTACAATGAGCAGTTCTTC
j_gene: TRBJ1-6; abundance: -; v_gene: TRBV28; d_gene: -; CDR3aa: CASSLRQVASPLHF; CDR3nt: TGTGCCAGCAGTTTAAGACAGGTCGCCTCACCCCTCCACTTT
j_gene: TRBJ2-3; abundance: once; v_gene: TRBV12-3/TRBV12-4; d_gene: -; CDR3aa: CASSPQVRDTQYF; CDR3nt: TGTGCCAGCAGTCCCCAGGTCCGAGATACGCAGTATTTT
j_gene: TRBJ2-1; abundance: once; v_gene: TRBV18; d_gene: -; CDR3aa: CASSPGQPPNDEQFF; CDR3nt: TGTGCCAGCTCACCAGGACAACCCCCTAACGATGAGCAGTTCTTC
j_gene: TRBJ1-6; abundance: -; v_gene: TRBV7-2; d_gene: TRBD1; CDR3aa: CASSPGQGGSPLHF; CDR3nt: TGTGCCAGCAGCCCCGGACAGGGTGGGTCACCCCTCCACTTT
j_gene: TRBJ2-3; abundance: -; v_gene: TRBV29-1; d_gene: TRBD2; CDR3aa: CSVELAGVRTDTQYF; CDR3nt: TGCAGCGTTGAGCTAGCGGGAGTTCGCACAGATACGCAGTATTTT
j_gene: TRBJ2-3; abundance: once; v_gene: TRBV19; d_gene: TRBD1; CDR3aa: CASRRQGGRDTQYF; CDR3nt: TGTGCCAGTAGAAGACAGGGGGGGAGGGATACGCAGTATTTT
j_gene: TRBJ2-3; abundance: -; v_gene: TRBV24-1; d_gene: -; CDR3aa: CATSDPTGTDTQYF; CDR3nt: TGTGCCACCAGTGACCCAACAGGGACAGATACGCAGTATTTT
j_gene: TRBJ2-1; abundance: -; v_gene: TRBV5-6; d_gene: TRBD2; CDR3aa: CASSYGTSGRNEQFF; CDR3nt: TGTGCCAGCAGCTACGGGACTAGCGGGAGAAATGAGCAGTTCTTC
j_gene: TRBJ2-7; abundance: -; v_gene: TRBV24-1; d_gene: -; CDR3aa: CATSDRTGFSYEQYF; CDR3nt: TGTGCCACCAGTGATCGCACAGGGTTCTCCTACGAGCAGTACTTC
j_gene: TRBJ1-1; abundance: -; v_gene: TRBV5-1; d_gene: TRBD1; CDR3aa: CASSRGGGTSNTEAFF; CDR3nt: TGCGCCAGCAGCCGCGGAGGGGGCACTTCGAACACTGAAGCTTTCTTT
j_gene: TRBJ1-5; abundance: -; v_gene: TRBV6-5; d_gene: -; CDR3aa: CASRNSGNNQPQHF; CDR3nt: TGTGCCAGCAGAAACTCAGGGAACAATCAGCCCCAGCATTTT
j_gene: TRBJ1-2; abundance: -; v_gene: TRBV2; d_gene: -; CDR3aa: CASRYNGYTF; CDR3nt: TGTGCCAGCAGGTATAATGGCTACACCTTC
j_gene: TRBJ1-1; abundance: once; v_gene: TRBV5-6; d_gene: -; CDR3aa: CASSLERGWTEAFF; CDR3nt: TGTGCCAGCAGCTTGGAGCGGGGTTGGACTGAAGCTTTCTTT
j_gene: TRBJ1-3; abundance: -; v_gene: TRBV19; d_gene: TRBD1; CDR3aa: CASNKQGSGNTIYF; CDR3nt: TGTGCCAGTAATAAACAGGGGTCTGGAAACACCATATATTTT